The 20 T cell receptor beta chains reported below all come from one sample, sequenced in a study of blood T cell repertoires in COVID-19. Profiled with immunoSEQ multiplex PCR; TCRdb holds only in-frame clones, not every one. The sample shows about 350,000 clones, 87% of them seen only once. Sequenced sample: PBMCs or T cells enriched from blood (not recorded which). These receptor sequences come from a woman under 40 who had recovered from COVID-19.

This chain joins TRBV21-1 and TRBJ2-7; TRBD2 reflects the table's D call only, with no check against the DNA. TRBV21-1 is listed as a pseudogene. The CDR3 has 14 residues. Here the CDR3 DNA reads TGTGCCAGCAGCAAAGATGGCAGAGGCCGCGAGCAGTACTTC. Translated, it gives CASSKDGRGREQYF.

The chain carries TRBV19 and TRBJ1-5, with TRBD1 matching 7 bases. The CDR3 consists of 15 residues. In germline, CDR1 is LNHDA, CDR2 SQIVND (reference sequence). The ends lost 7 bases at V and 7 bases at J; junction bases unmatched: 13. In DNA, the CDR3 is TGTGCCAGTACCCCGAGGGGGGCAGGGGGGCAGCCCCAGCATTTT. It encodes CASTPRGAGGQPQHF. The whole variable domain, remainder taken from reference TRBV19 and TRBJ1-5, is DGGITQSPKYLFRKEGQNVTLSCEQNLNHDAMYWYRQDPGQGLRLIYYSQIVNDFQKGDIAEGYSVSREKKESFPLTVTSAQKNPTAFYLCASTPRGAGGQPQHFGDGTRLSIL.

A single count supports this clone. This chain uses TRBV5-1 with TRBJ2-1; TRBD2 matches 8 bases. This CDR3 has 14 amino acids. Germline-derived CDR1 and CDR2 are SGHRS and YFSETQ. V dropped 3 bases and J dropped 4; count of bases not matched to a gene: 3. CDR3 nucleotide sequence: TGCGCCAGCAGCTGGCTAGCGGGTTACAATGAGCAGTTCTTC. This encodes CASSWLAGYNEQFF.

This chain links TRBV27 with TRBJ2-7, with 7 bases matching TRBD2. Per germline, CDR1 MNHEY and CDR2 SMNVEV (reference sequence). This CDR3 region has 13 residues. Unmatched junction bases numbered 7, after V lost 5 bases and J lost 6 bases. This CDR3 reads CASSARLASEQYF. In DNA form, the CDR3 reads TGTGCCAGCAGTGCCCGACTAGCTAGCGAGCAGTACTTC.

This chain uses TRBV18 with TRBJ1-6; D not resolved. The CDR3 is made up of 18 amino acids. Germline V gene sequence: CDR1 KGHSH, CDR2 LQKENI. Trimming removed 1 base at V and 8 bases at J, with 21 bases between. The CDR3 spells CASSPRREPLDGDSPLHF. DNA of the CDR3: TGTGCCAGCTCACCACGGAGGGAGCCGCTGGATGGGGATTCACCCCTCCACTTT.

The chain joins TRBV21-1 to TRBJ1-1; the D call in the table, TRBD1, was not verified against the DNA. TRBV21-1 corresponds to a pseudogene. The length of the CDR3 is 17 residues. The CDR3 region has the DNA TGTGCCAGCAGCAATCAAAGGGCCAGGGGAGAAGGAGGTGAAGCTTTCTTT. Translated: CASSNQRARGEGGEAFF.

The V gene is TRBV7-2, the J gene TRBJ2-7, with TRBD2 as a possible D gene (7 bases). CDR3 length equals 14 residues. Looked up from germline, CDR1 is SGHTA and CDR2 is FQGNSA. V dropped 5 bases and J dropped 4 bases, with 15 bases sitting between them. The chain's CDR3 is CASSKGGGRYEQYF. The DNA of the CDR3 is TGTGCCAGCAGCAAGGGGGGGGGCAGGTACGAGCAGTACTTC.

V is TRBV6-5 and J is TRBJ2-1, with D maybe TRBD2 (5 bases). Germline V gives CDR1 MNHEY, CDR2 SVGAGI. Trimming cost V 6 bases and J 6 bases, with 9 bases left between them. This CDR3 is 12 amino acids long. CDR3 protein: CASRASGNEQFF. DNA for the CDR3: TGTGCCAGCAGGGCCAGCGGCAATGAGCAGTTCTTC.

V is TRBV5-1 and J is TRBJ2-5, with 10 nucleotides matching TRBD2. Germline V gene data show CDR1 as SGHRS and CDR2 as YFSETQ. There are 15 residues in the CDR3. Germline trimming cut 4 bases from V and 5 bases from J; bases unmatched to any gene: 8. Here the CDR3 DNA reads TGCGCCAGCAGCCCCCGGACTAGCGGACGGGAGACCCAGTACTTC. It codes for CASSPRTSGRETQYF.

The chain employs TRBV7-9 and TRBJ1-5, with D possibly TRBD1 on 6 matching bases. Germline V gives CDR1 SEHNR, CDR2 FQNEAQ (reference sequence). This CDR3 contains 15 residues. Trimming left V 10 bases short and J 2 bases short, with 18 bases between. CDR3 nucleotides: TGTGCCACGTTGGGTTCAGGGGACGGCAATCAGCCCCAGCATTTT. Amino acid sequence: CATLGSGDGNQPQHF.

The chain has TRBV5-1 and TRBJ1-3; D is undetermined. The CDR3 spans 13 residues. Trimming removed 6 bases at V and 8 bases at J, with 15 bases between. Germline CDR1 reads SGHRS; CDR2 reads YFSETQ. The CDR3 sequence is CASKEGIGDTIYF. The CDR3 DNA follows: TGCGCCAGCAAAGAAGGAATAGGAGACACCATATATTTT.

This clone is a singleton in its sample. This sequence joins TRBV11-2 and TRBJ1-1, with 8 bases fitting TRBD1. Per germline, CDR1 SGHAT and CDR2 FQNNGV. CDR3 length: 14 residues. Unmatched junction bases numbered 9, after V lost 2 bases and J lost 10 bases. CDR3 in amino acids: CASSLIRTGRRAFF. Written as DNA, the CDR3 is TGTGCCAGCAGCTTAATCCGGACAGGGCGTAGAGCTTTCTTT.

This sequence joins TRBV6-4 and TRBJ1-4, with 8 bases lining up with TRBD1. The CDR3 is 17 residues long. Trimming at V came to 6 bases and at J to 0 bases, leaving 9 bases not matched to a gene. Looked up from germline, CDR1 is MRHNA and CDR2 is SNTAGT. CDR3 nucleotide sequence: TGTGCCAGCAGCTTGGACAGGGAGTTTTCAACTAATGAAAAACTGTTTTTT. Its protein is CASSLDREFSTNEKLFF.

The chain couples TRBV5-1 to TRBJ1-4; 9 bases align to TRBD1. Trimming took 4 bases from V and 4 from J; bases not matched to a gene: 8. The CDR3 has 16 amino acids. In germline, CDR1 is SGHRS, CDR2 YFSETQ. CDR3 nucleotides: TGCGCCAGCAGCCTGGGACAGGGCGCTCTTAATGAAAAACTGTTTTTT. It translates to CASSLGQGALNEKLFF. Supplemented by reference TRBV5-1 and TRBJ1-4, the full variable domain reads KAGVTQTPRYLIKTRGQQVTLSCSPISGHRSVSWYQQTPGQGLQFLFEYFSETQRNKGNFPGRFSGRQFSNSRSEMNVSTLELGDSALYLCASSLGQGALNEKLFFGSGTQLSVL.

The chain is built from TRBV3-1 (or the pseudogene TRBV3-2) and TRBJ2-2, with TRBD2 identical over 12 bases. CDR1 is LGHDT and CDR2 is YNNKEL in the germline V gene (reference sequence). The CDR3 runs to 16 residues. V lost 6 bases and J lost 7; bases outside the gene matches: 9. The CDR3, as DNA: TGTGCCAGCAGTCTCGGACTAGCGGGGTCGGGCGGGGAGCTGTTTTTT. Translated, it gives CASSLGLAGSGGELFF.

This clone was detected only a few times. The chain couples TRBV5-5 to TRBJ1-5, with D perhaps matching TRBD1 (6 bases). The germline gives CDR1 SGHKS, CDR2 YYEKEE (reference sequence). V was trimmed by 1 base and J by 5 bases, leaving 10 bases between them. The CDR3 contains 14 residues. The CDR3 loop is CASSLRQGYQPQHF. DNA of the CDR3: TGTGCCAGCAGCTTGCGGCAGGGGTATCAGCCCCAGCATTTT.

The rearrangement joins TRBV6-5 to TRBJ2-7; 7 nucleotides line up with TRBD1. With 6 bases clipped from V and 0 bases from J, the junction kept 8 bases outside the gene matches. The CDR3 spans 15 residues. Germline V lookup: CDR1 MNHEY, CDR2 SVGAGI. The CDR3 sequence is CASSPPGQSSYEQYF. The CDR3 region has the DNA TGTGCCAGCAGCCCCCCGGGACAGAGCTCCTACGAGCAGTACTTC.

The genes are TRBV2 and TRBJ1-2; TRBD1 matches 7 bases. J lost 0 bases, V lost 8 bases, and 12 bases had no gene match. The CDR3 consists of 16 residues. Germline V gives CDR1 SNHLY, CDR2 FYNNEI. The CDR3 DNA sequence: TGTGCCAGCGATTATCGGACAGGAGGGGCTAACTATGGCTACACCTTC. Its translation: CASDYRTGGANYGYTF.

This clone was found once. The chain combines TRBV18 with TRBJ1-3, with TRBD1 matching 7 bases. The germline CDR1 and CDR2 sequences are KGHSH and LQKENI. CDR3 size: 15 residues. J gave up 0 bases and V 3 bases, and 2 bases lay outside the gene matches. Here the CDR3 reads CASSPDRVSGNTIYF. CDR3 in DNA: TGTGCCAGCTCACCCGACAGGGTCTCTGGAAACACCATATATTTT.

J is TRBJ2-2 and V is TRBV5-8, with 7 bases fitting TRBD1. Germline-derived CDR1 and CDR2 are SGHTS and YDEGEE. This CDR3 has 13 residues. After removal of 7 bases from V and 2 bases from J, the junction contained 2 bases not matched to a gene. This CDR3 is CASRDRNTGELFF. Here the CDR3 DNA reads TGTGCCAGCCGGGACAGAAACACCGGGGAGCTGTTTTTT.